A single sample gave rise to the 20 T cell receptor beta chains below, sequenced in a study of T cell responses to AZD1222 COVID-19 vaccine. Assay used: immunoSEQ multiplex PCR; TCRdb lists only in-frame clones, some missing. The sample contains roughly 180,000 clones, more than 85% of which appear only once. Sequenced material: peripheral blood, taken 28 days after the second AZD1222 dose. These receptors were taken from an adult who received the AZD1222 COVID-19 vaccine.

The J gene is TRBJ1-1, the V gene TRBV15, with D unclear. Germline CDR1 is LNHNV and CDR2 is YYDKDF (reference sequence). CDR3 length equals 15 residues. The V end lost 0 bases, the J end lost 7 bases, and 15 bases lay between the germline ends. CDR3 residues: CATSRDFVSGFEAFF. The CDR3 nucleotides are TGTGCCACCAGCAGAGATTTTGTATCGGGTTTTGAAGCTTTCTTT.

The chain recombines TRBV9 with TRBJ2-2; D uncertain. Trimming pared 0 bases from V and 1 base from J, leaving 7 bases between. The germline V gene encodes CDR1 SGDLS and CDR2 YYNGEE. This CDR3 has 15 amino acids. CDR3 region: CASSVGLLNTGELFF. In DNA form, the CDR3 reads TGTGCCAGCAGCGTAGGGTTACTGAACACCGGGGAGCTGTTTTTT.

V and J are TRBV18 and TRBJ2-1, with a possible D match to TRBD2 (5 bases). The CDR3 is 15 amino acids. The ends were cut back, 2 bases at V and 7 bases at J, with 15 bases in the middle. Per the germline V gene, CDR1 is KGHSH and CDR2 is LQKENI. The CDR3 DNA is TGTGCCAGCTCACCATATGAAGGGAGAGGGAATGAGCAGTTCTTC. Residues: CASSPYEGRGNEQFF.

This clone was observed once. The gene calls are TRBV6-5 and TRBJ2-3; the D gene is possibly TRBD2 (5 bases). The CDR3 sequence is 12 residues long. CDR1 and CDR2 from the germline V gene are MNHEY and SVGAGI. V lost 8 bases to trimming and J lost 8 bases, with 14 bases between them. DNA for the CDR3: TGTGCCAGCGGAAGAGCGGAAGGTACGCAGTATTTT. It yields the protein CASGRAEGTQYF.

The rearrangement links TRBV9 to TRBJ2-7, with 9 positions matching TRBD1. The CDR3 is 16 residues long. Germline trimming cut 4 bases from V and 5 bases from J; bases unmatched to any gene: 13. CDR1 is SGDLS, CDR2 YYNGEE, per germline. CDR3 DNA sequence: TGTGCCAGCAGCTCAAGCCGGGACAGGGCAAAGGACGAGCAGTACTTC. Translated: CASSSSRDRAKDEQYF.

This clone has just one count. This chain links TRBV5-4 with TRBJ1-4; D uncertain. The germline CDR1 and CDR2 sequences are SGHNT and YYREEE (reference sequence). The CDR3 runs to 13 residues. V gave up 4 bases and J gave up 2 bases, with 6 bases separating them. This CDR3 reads CASSPFTNEKLFF. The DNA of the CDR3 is TGTGCCAGCAGCCCGTTTACTAATGAAAAACTGTTTTTT. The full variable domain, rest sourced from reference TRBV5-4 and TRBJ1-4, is ETGVTQSPTHLIKTRGQQVTLRCSSQSGHNTVSWYQQALGQGPQFIFQYYREEENGRGNFPPRFSGLQFPNYSSELNVNALELDDSALYLCASSPFTNEKLFFGSGTQLSVL.

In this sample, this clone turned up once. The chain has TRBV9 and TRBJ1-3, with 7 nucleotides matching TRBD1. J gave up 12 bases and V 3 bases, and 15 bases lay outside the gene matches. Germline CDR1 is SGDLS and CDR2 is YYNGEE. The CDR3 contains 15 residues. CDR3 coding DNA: TGTGCCAGCAGCGCCAGACAGGGTCTCATCGGGGACATATATTTT. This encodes CASSARQGLIGDIYF.

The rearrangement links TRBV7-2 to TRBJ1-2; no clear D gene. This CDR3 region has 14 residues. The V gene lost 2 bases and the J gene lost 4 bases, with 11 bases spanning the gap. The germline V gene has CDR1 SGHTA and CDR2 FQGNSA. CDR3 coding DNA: TGTGCCAGCAGCTTAAGCGGCTCAACCTATGGCTACACCTTC. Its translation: CASSLSGSTYGYTF.

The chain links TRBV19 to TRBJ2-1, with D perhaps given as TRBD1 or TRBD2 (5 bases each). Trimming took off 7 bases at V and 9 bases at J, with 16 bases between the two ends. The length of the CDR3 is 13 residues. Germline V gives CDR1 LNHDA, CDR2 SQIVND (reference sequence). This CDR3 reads CASTLGAWGEQFF. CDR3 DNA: TGTGCCAGTACCCTCGGGGCGTGGGGTGAGCAGTTCTTC.

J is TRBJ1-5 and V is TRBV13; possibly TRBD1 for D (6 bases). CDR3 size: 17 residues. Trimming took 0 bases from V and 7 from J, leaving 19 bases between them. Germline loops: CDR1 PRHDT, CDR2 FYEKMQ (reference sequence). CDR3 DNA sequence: TGTGCCAGCAGCTTAGGTCGGTTGGCAGGGGATAGACAGCCCCAGCATTTT. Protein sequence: CASSLGRLAGDRQPQHF.

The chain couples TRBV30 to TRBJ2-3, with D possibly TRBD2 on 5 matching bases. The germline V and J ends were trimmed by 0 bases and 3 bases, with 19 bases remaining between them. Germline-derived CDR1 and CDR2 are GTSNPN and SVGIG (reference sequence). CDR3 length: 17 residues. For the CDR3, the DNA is TGTGCCTGGAGTGTTCTCCGAGCGGCGTTAAGTACAGATACGCAGTATTTT. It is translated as CAWSVLRAALSTDTQYF. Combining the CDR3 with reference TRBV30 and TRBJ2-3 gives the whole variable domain SQTIHQWPATLVQPVGSPLSLECTVEGTSNPNLYWYRQAAGRGLQLLFYSVGIGQISSEVPQNLSASRPQDRQFILSSKKLLLSDSGFYLCAWSVLRAALSTDTQYFGPGTRLTVL.

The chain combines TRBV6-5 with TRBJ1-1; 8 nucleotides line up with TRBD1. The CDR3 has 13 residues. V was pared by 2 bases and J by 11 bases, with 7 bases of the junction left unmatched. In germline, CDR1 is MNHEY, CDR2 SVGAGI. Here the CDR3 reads CASSYGQGAGAFF. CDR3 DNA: TGTGCCAGCAGTTACGGCCAGGGGGCGGGGGCTTTCTTT.

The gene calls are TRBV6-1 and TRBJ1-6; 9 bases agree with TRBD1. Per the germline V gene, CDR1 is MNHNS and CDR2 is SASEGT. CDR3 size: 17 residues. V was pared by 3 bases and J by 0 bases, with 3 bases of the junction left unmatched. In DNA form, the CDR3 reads TGTGCCAGCAGTGAGGGACAGGGCCGCTCCTATAATTCACCCCTCCACTTT. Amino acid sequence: CASSEGQGRSYNSPLHF.

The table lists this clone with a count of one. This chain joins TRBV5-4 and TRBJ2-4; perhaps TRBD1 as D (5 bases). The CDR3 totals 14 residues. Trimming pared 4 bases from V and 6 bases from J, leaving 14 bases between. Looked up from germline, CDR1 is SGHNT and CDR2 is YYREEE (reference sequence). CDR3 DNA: TGTGCCAGCAGCCCAACAGGCGATCGAAACATTCAGTACTTC. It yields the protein CASSPTGDRNIQYF.

The CDR3 reads CAWRLQINTEAFF. The CDR3 coding sequence is TGTGCCTGGAGGTTGCAGATAAACACTGAAGCTTTCTTT. The chain links TRBV30 to TRBJ1-1; unclear D gene. CDR1 and CDR2 (germline): GTSNPN, SVGIG (reference sequence). CDR3 length equals 13 residues. Trimming cost V 3 bases and J 2 bases, with 10 bases left between them.

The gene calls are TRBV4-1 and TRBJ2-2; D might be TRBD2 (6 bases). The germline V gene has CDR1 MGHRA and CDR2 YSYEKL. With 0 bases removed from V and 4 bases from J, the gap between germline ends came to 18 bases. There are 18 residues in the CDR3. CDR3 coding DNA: TGCGCCAGCAGCCAAGAAGGGACTGGGGCGTGGGGCACCGGGGAGCTGTTTTTT. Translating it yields CASSQEGTGAWGTGELFF.

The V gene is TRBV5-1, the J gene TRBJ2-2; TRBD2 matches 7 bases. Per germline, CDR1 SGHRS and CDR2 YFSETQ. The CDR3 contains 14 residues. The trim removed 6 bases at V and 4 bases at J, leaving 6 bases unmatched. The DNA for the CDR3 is TGCGCCAGCAAAGGAGCGGGGTTCACCGGGGAGCTGTTTTTT. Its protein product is CASKGAGFTGELFF.

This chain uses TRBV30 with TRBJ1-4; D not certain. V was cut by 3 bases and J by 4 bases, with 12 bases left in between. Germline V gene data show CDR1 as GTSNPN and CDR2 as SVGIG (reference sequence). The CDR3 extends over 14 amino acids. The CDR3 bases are TGTGCCTGGAGCTCCCCCGACCTTAATGAAAAACTGTTTTTT. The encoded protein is CAWSSPDLNEKLFF.

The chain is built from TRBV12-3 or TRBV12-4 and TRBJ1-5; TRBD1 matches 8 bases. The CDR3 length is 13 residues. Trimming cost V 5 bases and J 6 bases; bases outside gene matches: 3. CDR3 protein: CASSPRGPQPQHF. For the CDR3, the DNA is TGTGCCAGCAGTCCCAGGGGGCCTCAGCCCCAGCATTTT.

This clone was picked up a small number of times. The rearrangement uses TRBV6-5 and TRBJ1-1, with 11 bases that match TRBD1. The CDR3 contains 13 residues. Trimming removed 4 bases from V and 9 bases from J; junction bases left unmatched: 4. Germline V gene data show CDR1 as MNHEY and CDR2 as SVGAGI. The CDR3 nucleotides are TGTGCCAGCAGTTTGGACAGGGGGCTTAAAGCTTTCTTT. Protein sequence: CASSLDRGLKAFF.